The clone carrying this TCR beta chain has a handful of counts. The antigen remains undetermined. The sample originates from a study of blood T cells in healthy people across ages. At least 7 million PBMCs were isolated per sample. Study-wide findings and caveats: A greater number of naive CD4+ cells and higher diversity distinguished long-lived donors from aged donors.

CDR1 is LGHNA and CDR2 is YNFKEQ in the germline V gene. V was pared by 0 bases and J by 2 bases, with 9 bases between. The CDR3 sequence is 15 residues long. Alongside a J-beta primer mix, a sample-barcoded 5' primer served in a second PCR lasting roughly 6 to 11 cycles. The authors tagged each cDNA molecule using a template-switch adaptor with 12 random nucleotides. TCRdb re-analysed the 5' RACE reads in MiXCR, keeping a single row per CDR3 protein. The sample yields about 1.4 million distinct CDR3 sequences, 45% to 70% seen once. The chain links TRBV4-2 to TRBJ2-3, with D unclear. Sample: blood. The clonotype was recovered from a man aged 18 to 30 in good health. CDR3 DNA sequence: TGTGCCAGCAGCCAAGATTGGAGTTTCACAGATACGCAGTATTTT. Translation gives CASSQDWSFTDTQYF.